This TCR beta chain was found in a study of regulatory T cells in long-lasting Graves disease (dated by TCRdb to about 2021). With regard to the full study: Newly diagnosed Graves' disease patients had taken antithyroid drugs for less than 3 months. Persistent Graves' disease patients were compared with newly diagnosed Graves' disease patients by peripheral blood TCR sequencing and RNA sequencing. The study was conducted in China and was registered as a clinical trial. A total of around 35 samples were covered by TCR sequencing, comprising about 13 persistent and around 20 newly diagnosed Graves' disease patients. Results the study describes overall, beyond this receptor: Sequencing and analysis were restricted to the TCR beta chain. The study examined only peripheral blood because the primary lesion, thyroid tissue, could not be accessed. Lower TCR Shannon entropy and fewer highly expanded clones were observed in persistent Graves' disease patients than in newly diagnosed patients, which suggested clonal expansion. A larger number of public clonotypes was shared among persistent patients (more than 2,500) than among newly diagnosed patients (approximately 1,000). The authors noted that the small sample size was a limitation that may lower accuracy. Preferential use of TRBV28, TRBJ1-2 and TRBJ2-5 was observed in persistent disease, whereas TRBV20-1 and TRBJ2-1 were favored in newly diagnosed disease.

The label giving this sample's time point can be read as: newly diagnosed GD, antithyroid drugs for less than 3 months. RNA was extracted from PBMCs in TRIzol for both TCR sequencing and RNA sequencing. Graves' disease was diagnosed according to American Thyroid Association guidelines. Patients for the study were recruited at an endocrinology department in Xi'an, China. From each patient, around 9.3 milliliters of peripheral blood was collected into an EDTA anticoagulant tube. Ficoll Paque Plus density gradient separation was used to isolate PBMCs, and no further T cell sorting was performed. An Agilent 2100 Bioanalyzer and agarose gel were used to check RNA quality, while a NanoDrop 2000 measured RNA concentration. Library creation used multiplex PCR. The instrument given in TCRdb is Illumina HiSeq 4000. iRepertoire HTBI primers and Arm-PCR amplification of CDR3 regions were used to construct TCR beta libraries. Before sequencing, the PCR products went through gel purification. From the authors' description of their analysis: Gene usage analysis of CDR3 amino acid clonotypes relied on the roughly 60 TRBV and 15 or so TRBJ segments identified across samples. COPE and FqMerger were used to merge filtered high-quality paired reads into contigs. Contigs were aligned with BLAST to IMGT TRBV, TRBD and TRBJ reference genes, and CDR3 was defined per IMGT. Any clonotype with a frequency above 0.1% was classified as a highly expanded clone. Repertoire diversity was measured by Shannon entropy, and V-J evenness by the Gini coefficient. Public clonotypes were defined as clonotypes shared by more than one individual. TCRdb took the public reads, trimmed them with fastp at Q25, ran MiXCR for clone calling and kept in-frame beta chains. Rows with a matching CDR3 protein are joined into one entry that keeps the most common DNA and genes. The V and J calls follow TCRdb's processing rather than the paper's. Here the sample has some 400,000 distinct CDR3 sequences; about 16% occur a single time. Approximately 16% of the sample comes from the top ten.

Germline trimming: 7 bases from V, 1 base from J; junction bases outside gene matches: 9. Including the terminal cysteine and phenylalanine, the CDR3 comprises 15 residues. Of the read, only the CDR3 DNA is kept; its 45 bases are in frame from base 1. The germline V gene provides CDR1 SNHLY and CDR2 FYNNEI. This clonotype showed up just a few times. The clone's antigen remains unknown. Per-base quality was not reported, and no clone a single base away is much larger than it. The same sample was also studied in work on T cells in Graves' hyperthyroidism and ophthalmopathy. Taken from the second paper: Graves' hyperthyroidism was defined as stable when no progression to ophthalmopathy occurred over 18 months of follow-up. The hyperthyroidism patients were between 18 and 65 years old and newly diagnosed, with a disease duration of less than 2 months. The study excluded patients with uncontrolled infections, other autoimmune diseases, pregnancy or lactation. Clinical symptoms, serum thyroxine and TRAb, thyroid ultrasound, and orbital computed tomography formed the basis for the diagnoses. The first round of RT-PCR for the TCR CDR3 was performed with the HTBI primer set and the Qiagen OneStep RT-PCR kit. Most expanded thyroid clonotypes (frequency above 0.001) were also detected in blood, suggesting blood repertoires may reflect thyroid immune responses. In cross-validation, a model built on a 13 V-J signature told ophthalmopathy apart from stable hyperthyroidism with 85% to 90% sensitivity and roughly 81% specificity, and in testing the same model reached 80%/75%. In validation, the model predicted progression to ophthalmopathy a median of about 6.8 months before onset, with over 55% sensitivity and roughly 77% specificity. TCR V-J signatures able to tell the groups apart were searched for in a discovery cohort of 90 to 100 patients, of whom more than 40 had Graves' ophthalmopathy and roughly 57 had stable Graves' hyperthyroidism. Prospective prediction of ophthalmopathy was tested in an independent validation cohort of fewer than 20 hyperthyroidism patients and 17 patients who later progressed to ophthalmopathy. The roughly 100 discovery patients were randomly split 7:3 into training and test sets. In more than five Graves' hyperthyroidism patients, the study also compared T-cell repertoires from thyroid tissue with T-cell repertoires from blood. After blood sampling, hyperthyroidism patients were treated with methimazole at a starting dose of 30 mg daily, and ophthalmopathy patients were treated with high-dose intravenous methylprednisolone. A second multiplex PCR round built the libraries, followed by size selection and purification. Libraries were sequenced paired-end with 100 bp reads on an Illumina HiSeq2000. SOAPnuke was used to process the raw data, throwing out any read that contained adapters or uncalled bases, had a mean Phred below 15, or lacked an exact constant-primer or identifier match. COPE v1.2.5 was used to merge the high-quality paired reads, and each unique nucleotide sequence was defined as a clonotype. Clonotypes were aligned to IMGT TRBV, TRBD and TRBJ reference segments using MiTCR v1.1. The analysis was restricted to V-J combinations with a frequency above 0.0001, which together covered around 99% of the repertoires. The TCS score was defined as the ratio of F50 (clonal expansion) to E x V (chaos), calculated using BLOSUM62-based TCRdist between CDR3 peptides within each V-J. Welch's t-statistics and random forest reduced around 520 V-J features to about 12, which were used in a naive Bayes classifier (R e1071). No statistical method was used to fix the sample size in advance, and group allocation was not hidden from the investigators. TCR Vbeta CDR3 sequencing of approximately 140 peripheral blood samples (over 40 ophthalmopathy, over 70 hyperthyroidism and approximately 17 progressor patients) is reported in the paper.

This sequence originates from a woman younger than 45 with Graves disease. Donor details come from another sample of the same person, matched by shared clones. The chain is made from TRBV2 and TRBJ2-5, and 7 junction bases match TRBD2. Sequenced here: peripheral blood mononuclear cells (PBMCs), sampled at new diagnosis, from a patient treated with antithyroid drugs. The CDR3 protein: CASKLTRLAQETQYF. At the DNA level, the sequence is TGTGCCAGCAAGCTCACGAGACTAGCCCAAGAGACCCAGTACTTC.